The entry below gives a single T cell receptor (beta chain) sequence along with its context. TCRdb's copy holds only in-frame clones and misses some; the assay was immunoSEQ multiplex PCR. Of around 49,000 clones in the sample, approximately 81% were seen once. The data were taken from a study of T cells in tumors after PD-1 blockade. Whole-study context: During anti-PD-1 treatment, some patients continued daily vismodegib 150 mg.

The germline gives CDR1 SGHNT, CDR2 YENEEA. The CDR3 covers 14 residues. V lost 2 bases and J 0 bases, leaving 6 bases between the germline ends. V and J are TRBV11-3 and TRBJ2-3, with D possibly being TRBD2 (5 bases). The receptor was isolated from a human donor with basal cell carcinoma. The source material was PBMCs, sampled before anti-PD-1 treatment. The CDR3 sequence: CASSLTSSTDTQYF. The CDR3 coding sequence is TGTGCCAGCAGCTTAACTAGTAGCACAGATACGCAGTATTTT.